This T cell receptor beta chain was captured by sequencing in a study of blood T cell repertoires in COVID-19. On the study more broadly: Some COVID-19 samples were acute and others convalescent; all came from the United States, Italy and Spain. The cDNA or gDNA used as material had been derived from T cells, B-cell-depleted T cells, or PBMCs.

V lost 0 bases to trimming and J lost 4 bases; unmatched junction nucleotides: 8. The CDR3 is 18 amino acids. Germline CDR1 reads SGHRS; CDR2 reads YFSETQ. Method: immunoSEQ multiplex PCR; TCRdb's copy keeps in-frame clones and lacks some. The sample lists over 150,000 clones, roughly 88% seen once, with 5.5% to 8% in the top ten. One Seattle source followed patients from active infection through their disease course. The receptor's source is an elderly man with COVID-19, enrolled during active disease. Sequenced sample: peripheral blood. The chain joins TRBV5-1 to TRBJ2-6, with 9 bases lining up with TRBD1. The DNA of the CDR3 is TGCGCCAGCAGCTTGGAGGGACAGGGTATGACCGGGGCCAACGTCCTGACTTTC. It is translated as CASSLEGQGMTGANVLTF. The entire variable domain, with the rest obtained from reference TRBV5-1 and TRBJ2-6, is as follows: KAGVTQTPRYLIKTRGQQVTLSCSPISGHRSVSWYQQTPGQGLQFLFEYFSETQRNKGNFPGRFSGRQFSNSRSEMNVSTLELGDSALYLCASSLEGQGMTGANVLTFGAGSRLTVL.